A selection of T cell receptor beta chains follows, all from one sample in a study of CD8 T cells in Susac syndrome. TCRdb fed the immunoSEQ multiplex PCR reads into MiXCR, producing one record per CDR3 protein. Altogether around 200,000 distinct CDR3 sequences are present, around 95% being singletons, with the ten largest covering around 0.15%. The source material was CD8+ T cells from PBMCs. The receptor source for this set is a human donor with Susac syndrome. Both conserved end residues are part of each CDR3. D genes are given only for firm matches. A clone size is listed for some rows: how often the clone was seen (once, few, many), or a class if it is expanded.

j_call d_call v_call clone_size cdr3_nt cdr3_aa
TRBJ2-1 TRBD2 TRBV19 - TGTGCCAGTACCGGACTAGCTTGGGGTGAGCAGTTCTTC CASTGLAWGEQFF
TRBJ2-7 - TRBV12-3/TRBV12-4 - TGTGCCAGCAGTTTAGACTTTCAGTACGAGCAGTACTTC CASSLDFQYEQYF
TRBJ1-1 TRBD1 TRBV11-2 - TGTGCCAGCAGCCTCCGGACAGGACTTACTGAAGCTTTCTTT CASSLRTGLTEAFF
TRBJ2-5 - TRBV7-8 - TGTGCCAGCAGCTTATGTTGGATTCGGAAGACCCAGTACTTC CASSLCWIRKTQYF
TRBJ1-1 - TRBV30 - TGTGCCTGGAGTGGAACAGGGAACACTGAAGCTTTCTTT CAWSGTGNTEAFF
TRBJ1-2 - TRBV2 - TGTGCCAGCAGTGGTAATGGCTACACCTTC CASSGNGYTF
TRBJ2-6 - TRBV7-8 - TGTGCCAGCATTGACTCTGGGGCCAACGTCCTGACTTTC CASIDSGANVLTF
TRBJ2-1 - TRBV11-2 - TGTGCCAGCAGCTTAACTCCCGTCAATGAGCAGTTCTTC CASSLTPVNEQFF
TRBJ2-1 TRBD2 TRBV9 - TGTGCCAGCAGCGTAGTTGGGACTAGCAGCGAGGGGTCCTACAATGAGCAGTTCTTC CASSVVGTSSEGSYNEQFF
TRBJ1-5 - TRBV15 - TGTGCCACCAGTCCAGGACGGCTCCTGCTCAATCAGCCCCAGCATTTT CATSPGRLLLNQPQHF
TRBJ1-1 - TRBV28 - TGTGCCAGCAGACTGACAGCCAACACTGAAGCTTTCTTT CASRLTANTEAFF
TRBJ2-1 TRBD2 TRBV20-1 - TGCAGTGCCCCCGACGGGGGGGATATGAATGAGCAGTTCTTC CSAPDGGDMNEQFF
TRBJ1-5 - TRBV6-5 - TGTGCCGTGAGCCGCAGTCCCCAGCATTTT CAVSRSPQHF
TRBJ2-3 - TRBV4-1 - TGCGCCAGCAGCCAAGATTATGCGGACACAGATACGCAGTATTTT CASSQDYADTDTQYF
TRBJ2-2 - TRBV7-9 - TGTGCCAGCATCGATGGGGGCGTCTCCGGGGAGCTGTTTTTT CASIDGGVSGELFF
TRBJ2-1 - TRBV9 - TGTGCCAGCAGAGCGGGCGCCAGCCATGAGCAGTTCTTC CASRAGASHEQFF
TRBJ2-7 - TRBV19 - TGTGCCAGTAGTATGGGTCCAGTGTCCGAGCAGTACTTC CASSMGPVSEQYF
TRBJ2-3 TRBD2 TRBV30 - TGTGCCTGGAGTGGCCTCTTTCCTAGAGCGGGGTACACAGATACGCAGTATTTT CAWSGLFPRAGYTDTQYF
TRBJ2-5 - TRBV20-1 - TGCAGTGTCTCCCGGACAGGGAGGGGAGAGACCCAGTACTTC CSVSRTGRGETQYF
TRBJ1-2 - TRBV19 - TGTGCCAGTAGTCCTTCAGGGGATGGCTACACCTTC CASSPSGDGYTF
TRBJ2-7 - TRBV7-7 - TGTGCTAGCAGTTCCCAGGAATCCTACGAGCAGTACTTC CASSSQESYEQYF
TRBJ2-5 TRBD2 TRBV12-3/TRBV12-4 - TGTGCCAGCAGTATACCGACTAGCGGGGGGCCGTACCAAGAGACCCAGTACTTC CASSIPTSGGPYQETQYF
TRBJ1-2 TRBD1 TRBV11-2 - TGTGCCAGCAGCTACGGGACAGGGGCCTATGGCTACACCTTC CASSYGTGAYGYTF
TRBJ2-3 - TRBV27 once TGTGCCAGCAGCAGGGGTGAGAGCACAGATACGCAGTATTTT CASSRGESTDTQYF
TRBJ2-3 TRBD2 TRBV4-1 - TGCGCCAGCAGCCAAGAGGGACTAGCGGGCCTTGGAGATACGCAGTATTTT CASSQEGLAGLGDTQYF
TRBJ2-7 - TRBV6-5 - TGTGCCAGCAGTTACTCGGCCCGTATGTCCTCCTACGAGCAGTACTTC CASSYSARMSSYEQYF
TRBJ2-7 - TRBV20-1 - TGCAGTGCTAGAGATCTGAGTAGCTCCTACGAGCAGTACTTC CSARDLSSSYEQYF
TRBJ2-1 TRBD2 TRBV2 - TGTGCCAGCAGTGAAGTGAGCGGGAGTATGAATGAGCAGTTCTTC CASSEVSGSMNEQFF
TRBJ1-1 - TRBV25-1 - TGTGCCAGCAGTGGGCGGGGACTTACTGAAGCTTTCTTT CASSGRGLTEAFF
TRBJ1-2 TRBD1 TRBV20-1 once TGCAGTGCTAGAAATTTCCGACAGGGGATAAACTATGGCTACACCTTC CSARNFRQGINYGYTF
TRBJ2-7 - TRBV29-1 - TGCAGCGTTGATGTTGGGAAATACGAGCAGTACTTC CSVDVGKYEQYF
TRBJ2-7 TRBD2 TRBV20-1 - TGCAGTGCTGAACGGGGAGCGGGAGGGCCTTTGTACGAGCAGTACTTC CSAERGAGGPLYEQYF
TRBJ1-1 - TRBV4-1 - TGCGCCAGCAGCCAAGTAACCCTGATGAACACTGAAGCTTTCTTT CASSQVTLMNTEAFF
TRBJ2-1 TRBD2 TRBV12-3/TRBV12-4 - TGTGCCAGCAGTCGGCCGGGACTACGGGTCCACAATGAGCAGTTCTTC CASSRPGLRVHNEQFF
TRBJ2-3 - TRBV20-1 - TGCAGAGCCCCGGACTCGCGGGCAGATACGCAGTATTTT CRAPDSRADTQYF